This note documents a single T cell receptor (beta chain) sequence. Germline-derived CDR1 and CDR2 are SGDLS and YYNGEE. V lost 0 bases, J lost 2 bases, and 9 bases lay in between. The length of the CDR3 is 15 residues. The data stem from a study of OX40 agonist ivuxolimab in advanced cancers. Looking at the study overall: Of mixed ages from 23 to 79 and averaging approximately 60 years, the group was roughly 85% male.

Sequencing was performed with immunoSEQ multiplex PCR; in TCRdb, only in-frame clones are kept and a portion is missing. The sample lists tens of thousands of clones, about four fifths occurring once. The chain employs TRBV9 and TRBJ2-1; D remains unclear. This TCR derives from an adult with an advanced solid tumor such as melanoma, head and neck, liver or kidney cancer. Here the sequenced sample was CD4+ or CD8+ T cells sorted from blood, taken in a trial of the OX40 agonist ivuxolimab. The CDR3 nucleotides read TGTGCCAGCAGCGTAGGACGGCAAACCTACAATGAGCAGTTCTTC. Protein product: CASSVGRQTYNEQFF.